Each of the 8 T cell receptor beta chains below was sequenced from the same sample in a study of monozygotic twins with inflammatory bowel disease. No DNA is given; TCRdb re-called the 5' RACE reads and lists each CDR3 protein once. The data show about 330,000 distinct CDR3 sequences, and the top ten clones hold roughly 2%. The sequencing input was blood. The source is a human donor with ulcerative colitis or Crohn's disease, or a healthy co-twin of an affected twin (not recorded which).

This chain uses TRBV20-1 with TRBJ2-7; the D gene TCRdb calls, TRBD1, cannot be checked with no DNA. This CDR3 is built from 13 residues. CDR1 DFQATT and CDR2 SNEGSKA come from the germline V gene (reference sequence). CDR3 protein: CSAMGGRIYEQYF.

CDR3 in amino acids: CSARPRGGGTDTQYF. V gene TRBV20-1 combines with J gene TRBJ2-3; TCRdb lists TRBD1, though no DNA is available to test this call. The CDR3 loop spans 15 amino acids. Germline CDR1 is DFQATT and CDR2 is SNEGSKA (reference sequence).

This sequence joins TRBV6-2 or TRBV6-3 and TRBJ2-2; TCRdb picks TRBD1, but there is no DNA to check that call. The CDR3 extends over 14 amino acids. Germline CDR1 reads MNHEY; CDR2 reads SVGEGT. The chain's CDR3 is CASLRDTYTGELFF.

The rearrangement links TRBV5-1 to TRBJ2-7. This CDR3 is 14 amino acids long. CDR1 and CDR2 from the germline V gene are SGHRS and YFSETQ. The CDR3 reads CASSLAERVHEQYF.

The chain employs TRBV5-1 and TRBJ2-2; there is no DNA to check the TCRdb D call of TRBD1. Germline CDR1 and CDR2: SGHRS and YFSETQ. This CDR3 has 15 residues. CDR3 in amino acids: CASSFGHANTGELFF.

V and J are TRBV5-4 and TRBJ2-4; with no DNA, the TCRdb D assignment of TRBD1 cannot be verified. This CDR3 contains 14 residues. CDR1 is SGHNT and CDR2 is YYREEE in the germline V gene (reference sequence). CDR3 region: CASSSAGGKNIQYF. The variable domain in full, completed from reference TRBV5-4 and TRBJ2-4, reads ETGVTQSPTHLIKTRGQQVTLRCSSQSGHNTVSWYQQALGQGPQFIFQYYREEENGRGNFPPRFSGLQFPNYSSELNVNALELDDSALYLCASSSAGGKNIQYFGAGTRLSVL.

CDR3 in amino acids: CASSSQGGQEKLFF. The chain uses TRBV7-2 and TRBJ1-4. Germline CDR1 is SGHTA and CDR2 is FQGNSA. The CDR3 contains 14 residues.

J is TRBJ2-1 and V is TRBV19; no DNA is available, so the TRBD2 call from TCRdb remains unchecked. The CDR3 extends over 15 amino acids. Germline CDR1 is LNHDA and CDR2 is SQIVND (reference sequence). The CDR3 here is CASSRSSGSSNEQFF.